One sample yielded the 16 T cell receptor beta chains listed below, sequenced in a study of control samples from healthy donors and cancer patients. This table comes from immunoSEQ multiplex PCR, and its TCRdb copy is limited to in-frame clones, with some not included. The table has about 180,000 clones, about 92% seen once; the top ten hold about 1.4%. Sequenced input: blood. The receptors stem from a man aged 25-40 years in good health.

V usage is TRBV6-1 and J usage is TRBJ1-4, with 7 bases that match TRBD1. Losses at the gene ends were 2 bases for V and 5 bases for J; bases not matched to a gene: 8. Germline loops: CDR1 MNHNS, CDR2 SASEGT. The CDR3 spans 16 residues. The DNA of the CDR3 is TGTGCCAGCAGTGAATTCGGGACAGCCGTAAATGAAAAACTGTTTTTT. It translates to CASSEFGTAVNEKLFF.

The chain has TRBV7-2 and TRBJ2-5; the match to TRBD2 covers 7 bases. The trim removed 1 base at V and 5 bases at J, leaving 7 bases unmatched. Looked up from germline, CDR1 is SGHTA and CDR2 is FQGNSA. This CDR3 has 15 residues. DNA of the CDR3: TGTGCCAGCAGCTTAGTGGCAGGGAGGGAGGAGACCCAGTACTTC. It translates to CASSLVAGREETQYF.

This chain's CDR3 is CASSITTGGLTYEQYF. The CDR3 region has the DNA TGTGCCAGTAGTATAACGACAGGGGGCCTAACCTACGAGCAGTACTTC. The J gene is TRBJ2-7, the V gene TRBV19; 10 bases agree with TRBD1. From germline, CDR1 is LNHDA and CDR2 SQIVND (reference sequence). V gave up 2 bases and J gave up 2 bases; unmatched junction bases: 6. CDR3 length: 16 amino acids.

V gene TRBV27 combines with J gene TRBJ2-7, with D perhaps TRBD2 (6 bases). With 7 bases removed from V and 11 bases from J, the gap between germline ends came to 21 bases. The CDR3 length is 13 residues. The germline gives CDR1 MNHEY, CDR2 SMNVEV (reference sequence). CDR3 coding DNA: TGTGCCAGCACCTCGTGGAGGGACCCGGGGGAGTACTTC. It translates to CASTSWRDPGEYF.

The genes are TRBV10-1 and TRBJ1-3, with D maybe TRBD1 (6 bases). V was cut by 3 bases and J by 1 base, with 7 bases left in between. The CDR3 has 14 residues. CDR1 and CDR2 from the germline V gene are WNHNN and SYGVQD (reference sequence). In nucleotides, the CDR3 is TGCGCCAGCAGTGACCAGGGGTCTGGAAACACCATATATTTT. Translated: CASSDQGSGNTIYF.

This chain links TRBV30 with TRBJ1-5; perhaps TRBD1 as D (6 bases). The V gene lost 0 bases and the J gene lost 5 bases, with 8 bases spanning the gap. The CDR3 is 13 residues long. CDR1 GTSNPN and CDR2 SVGIG come from the germline V gene (reference sequence). The CDR3 loop is CAWSVGGDQPQHF. The CDR3 nucleotides are TGTGCCTGGAGTGTAGGGGGGGATCAGCCCCAGCATTTT. The full variable domain, in which reference TRBV30 and TRBJ1-5 provide the parts outside the CDR3, is SQTIHQWPATLVQPVGSPLSLECTVEGTSNPNLYWYRQAAGRGLQLLFYSVGIGQISSEVPQNLSASRPQDRQFILSSKKLLLSDSGFYLCAWSVGGDQPQHFGDGTRLSIL.

J is TRBJ1-1 and V is TRBV6-2 or TRBV6-3; D perhaps matches TRBD1 (5 bases). CDR1 is MNHEY and CDR2 is SVGEGT in the germline V gene. CDR3 length equals 13 residues. Trimming stripped 2 bases from V and 3 bases from J, with 7 bases between. The CDR3 sequence is CASSYGGDTEAFF. In DNA, the CDR3 is TGTGCCAGCAGTTACGGGGGGGACACTGAAGCTTTCTTT.

The rearrangement links TRBV6-5 to TRBJ1-4, with 7 bases that match TRBD1. The CDR3 contains 13 residues. V lost 10 bases, J lost 4 bases, and 6 bases stayed unmatched. In germline, CDR1 is MNHEY, CDR2 SVGAGI. CDR3 DNA: TGTGCCATACAGGGGAGCAGTAATGAAAAACTGTTTTTT. Translation gives CAIQGSSNEKLFF.

The chain uses TRBV5-1 and TRBJ1-6, with 7 positions matching TRBD1. Unmatched junction bases numbered 4, after V lost 0 bases and J lost 7 bases. This CDR3 has 15 amino acids. From germline, CDR1 is SGHRS and CDR2 YFSETQ. The CDR3 region has the DNA TGCGCCAGCAGCTTGGCGGGACAGACGAATTCACCCCTCCACTTT. Residues: CASSLAGQTNSPLHF.

The chain uses TRBV6-2 or TRBV6-3 and TRBJ2-1; D possibly corresponds to TRBD2 (6 bases). V lost 5 bases, J lost 5 bases, and 16 bases lay in between. This CDR3 contains 15 residues. Germline CDR1 is MNHEY and CDR2 is SVGEGT. The CDR3 bases are TGTGCCAGCAGTCACCTCGGGGGAGACCACAATGAGCAGTTCTTC. It encodes CASSHLGGDHNEQFF.

This clone was recorded only once. This chain joins TRBV12-3 or TRBV12-4 and TRBJ2-7; D is unresolved. CDR3 length: 11 amino acids. V gave up 3 bases and J gave up 5 bases, with 5 bases separating them. This chain's CDR3 is CASSFRDEQYF. CDR3 nucleotides: TGTGCCAGCAGTTTTAGGGACGAGCAGTACTTC.

This chain connects TRBV9 to TRBJ2-2; TRBD1 agrees at 9 bases. The CDR3 spans 15 residues. V was pared by 5 bases and J by 5 bases, with 7 bases of the junction left unmatched. Germline V gene lookup returns CDR1 SGDLS and CDR2 YYNGEE. CDR3 protein: CASRTDRGSTGELFF. For the CDR3, the DNA is TGTGCCAGCAGAACGGACAGGGGATCGACCGGGGAGCTGTTTTTT.

The chain recombines TRBV30 with TRBJ1-6; D is ambiguous. In germline, CDR1 is GTSNPN, CDR2 SVGIG (reference sequence). The CDR3 length is 15 residues. Between the trimmed V and J ends, which lost 4 bases and 4 bases, there was a span of 14 bases. CDR3 protein: CAWNVRSGYNSPLHF. DNA for the CDR3: TGTGCCTGGAACGTGAGGTCGGGTTATAATTCACCCCTCCACTTT.

V usage is TRBV27 and J usage is TRBJ2-7, with 9 bases lining up with TRBD2. CDR3 length: 14 residues. Germline values: CDR1 MNHEY, CDR2 SMNVEV (reference sequence). J lost 3 bases, V lost 2 bases, and 2 bases had no gene match. CDR3 DNA sequence: TGTGCCAGCAGTTTAGCGGGAGGGTACTACGAGCAGTACTTC. Its translation: CASSLAGGYYEQYF.

The rearrangement uses TRBV28 and TRBJ2-7; 10 bases align to TRBD1. The CDR3 contains 17 residues. CDR1 and CDR2 (germline): MDHEN, SYDVKM. After removal of 5 bases from V and 2 bases from J, the junction contained 12 bases not matched to a gene. The CDR3 DNA reads as TGTGCCAGCAGTCCAATCATGGGACAGGGGATAACCTACGAGCAGTACTTC. It translates to CASSPIMGQGITYEQYF.

In DNA form, the CDR3 reads TGTGCCAGCAGCTTGTTGAACACCGGGGAGCTGTTTTTT. This codes for CASSLLNTGELFF. V gene TRBV5-6 combines with J gene TRBJ2-2; D not certain. This CDR3 comprises 13 residues. Trimming removed 1 base at V and 1 base at J, with 2 bases between. Germline V gene sequence: CDR1 SGHDT, CDR2 YYEEEE.